This entry features one T cell receptor beta chain sequence. One end of the junction varies from germline; a read error may be responsible. This sample stems from a study of molecular identifiers for immune sequencing clone quantification. In TCRdb, the PCR reads were re-called with MiXCR into one record per CDR3 protein. The sample has some 10,000 distinct CDR3 sequences, over 15% seen once. CDR1 and CDR2 (germline): SSHAT, FNYEAQ (reference sequence). This CDR3 is built from 14 residues. This receptor was taken from a human donor in good health. Some libraries in this study had Jurkat cell RNA spiked in. J is TRBJ2-7 and V is TRBV7-7; the D is unclear. The sequencing sample was made of naive CD8+ T cells from blood, with Jurkat cell RNA spiked in. Noted subset: FACS-sorted CD8+CD4-CCR7+CD45RA+ naive T cells. The CDR3 protein is CASSLGPDSYEQYF. CDR3 coding DNA: TGTGCTAGCAGCTTAGGCCCGGATTCCTACGAGCAGTACTTC.